The 20 T cell receptor beta chains in this list originate from one sample, sequenced in a study of T-cell memory formation after mild COVID-19. TCRdb itself ran the 5' RACE reads through MiXCR, one entry per CDR3 protein. This sample has fewer than 400,000 distinct CDR3 sequences, with approximately 16% found just once. The sample was PBMCs or a T cell subset sorted from them (not recorded which). Receptors were obtained from a young man who had mild COVID-19 (a few samples of this study predate the infection). Cell type and time point are not known.

A note on this clonotype: One end of the junction fails to match germline, which may point to a read error. This chain joins TRBV24-1 and TRBJ1-2; TRBD1 is a possible D gene (5 bases). Germline CDR1 reads KGHDR; CDR2 reads SFDVKD. The CDR3 sequence is 13 residues long. This chain's CDR3 is CAISKPGHEGYTF. The CDR3 DNA follows: TGTGCCATCAGTAAACCGGGGCACGAAGGCTACACCTTC.

The J gene is TRBJ1-6, the V gene TRBV5-6, with TRBD1 identical over 7 bases. V lost 4 bases and J lost 8; bases outside the gene matches: 12. Germline-derived CDR1 and CDR2 are SGHDT and YYEEEE. CDR3 length: 16 amino acids. CDR3 DNA sequence: TGTGCCAGCAGCCGACAGGGTTGGGGGTTTGATTCACCCCTCCACTTT. It translates to CASSRQGWGFDSPLHF.

This clonotype was seen more than once but under ten times. The chain is built from TRBV7-9 and TRBJ2-5; D gene unclear. Germline CDR1 is SEHNR and CDR2 is FQNEAQ (reference sequence). The CDR3 is made up of 13 amino acids. The ends were cut back, 4 bases at V and 4 bases at J, with 10 bases in the middle. The CDR3 DNA sequence: TGTGCCAGCAGCTACGAAGGCCCAGAGACCCAGTACTTC. As protein: CASSYEGPETQYF.

This clonotype was seen just once. The chain has TRBV20-1 and TRBJ1-6; D gene unclear. The germline V gene has CDR1 DFQATT and CDR2 SNEGSKA (reference sequence). The CDR3 totals 18 residues. Deletions cut 0 bases from V and 4 bases from J, with 19 bases between. CDR3 in amino acids: CSARDPSRGDWYNSPLHF. CDR3 coding DNA: TGCAGTGCTAGAGATCCTTCTAGAGGCGATTGGTATAATTCACCCCTCCACTTT.

The chain is built from TRBV6-5 and TRBJ2-7; 7 bases agree with TRBD1. The V and J ends lost 6 bases and 6 bases, in that order; junction bases with no gene match: 8. The CDR3 length is 13 residues. Germline CDR1 reads MNHEY; CDR2 reads SVGAGI. The CDR3 protein is CASSRDRGPEQYF. CDR3 nucleotide sequence: TGTGCCAGCAGCCGGGACAGAGGACCCGAGCAGTACTTC.

This clonotype was detected many times. An end of the junction does not agree with germline; a read error may underlie this. The rearrangement joins TRBV5-1 to TRBJ2-3, with 8 bases matching TRBD2. Germline V gene data show CDR1 as SGHRS and CDR2 as YFSETQ. The CDR3 is made up of 14 amino acids. The CDR3 nucleotides are TGTGCCAGCAGCCGGGGGGGGAGCACAGATACGCAGTATTTT. Translated: CASSRGGSTDTQYF.

This clonotype was observed a handful of times. The chain employs TRBV30 and TRBJ1-1; 10 nucleotides agree with TRBD1. V dropped 8 bases and J dropped 5; count of bases not matched to a gene: 8. The CDR3 consists of 13 residues. Germline-derived CDR1 and CDR2 are GTSNPN and SVGIG (reference sequence). The CDR3 loop is CAGMGTGVTEAFF. The DNA of the CDR3 is TGTGCCGGAATGGGGACAGGGGTGACTGAAGCTTTCTTT.

This clonotype was seen a handful of times. The genes are TRBV7-2 and TRBJ1-5; 11 nucleotides match TRBD1. The ends lost 2 bases at V and 6 bases at J; junction bases unmatched: 6. Per germline, CDR1 SGHTA and CDR2 FQGNSA. This CDR3 is built from 16 residues. The CDR3 protein is CASSLNGQGAFQPQHF. The CDR3 nucleotides are TGTGCCAGCAGCTTAAATGGACAGGGGGCCTTTCAGCCCCAGCATTTT.

This clonotype was seen a handful of times. The chain links TRBV11-2 to TRBJ2-7, with 7 positions matching TRBD1. CDR1 is SGHAT and CDR2 is FQNNGV in the germline V gene. The length of the CDR3 is 15 residues. Trimming took 1 base from V and 1 from J; bases not matched to a gene: 4. The CDR3 sequence: CASSLGGGLSYEQYF. CDR3 in DNA: TGTGCCAGCAGCTTAGGAGGGGGCTTATCCTACGAGCAGTACTTC.

The table lists this clonotype with a few counts. The chain combines TRBV6-2 or TRBV6-3 with TRBJ2-5; weak D call: TRBD1 (5 bases). The germline CDR1 and CDR2 sequences are MNHEY and SVGEGT. This CDR3 is built from 12 residues. V was clipped by 4 bases and J by 7 bases, with 10 bases between them. CDR3 in amino acids: CASSFRDGTQYF. CDR3 nucleotide sequence: TGTGCCAGCAGTTTCAGGGATGGGACCCAGTACTTC.

The rearrangement uses TRBV7-3 and TRBJ2-1; TRBD2 matches 13 bases. CDR1 and CDR2 (germline): SGHTA, FQGTGA. J lost 8 bases, V lost 5 bases, and 9 bases had no gene match. CDR3 size: 16 residues. CDR3 residues: CASSQLAGGPPDEQFF. CDR3 nucleotides: TGTGCCAGCAGCCAACTAGCGGGGGGGCCTCCCGATGAGCAGTTCTTC.

In its sample, this clonotype was seen many times. The genes are TRBV12-3 or TRBV12-4 and TRBJ1-1; tentative D call: TRBD1 (6 bases). Trimming pared 5 bases from V and 2 bases from J, leaving 15 bases between. CDR3 length equals 15 residues. The CDR3 region has the DNA TGTGCCAGCAGTGGGGGAGAGGGGGGTAACACTGAAGCTTTCTTT. Amino acid sequence: CASSGGEGGNTEAFF.

This clonotype was counted only a few times. The chain has TRBV5-1 and TRBJ1-1, with a possible D match to TRBD1 (5 bases). Germline V gene data show CDR1 as SGHRS and CDR2 as YFSETQ. Trimming cost V 7 bases and J 5 bases, with 15 bases left between them. The CDR3 loop spans 13 amino acids. Written as DNA, the CDR3 is TGCGCCAGCCGGGACCCTGGAGGGACTGAAGCTTTCTTT. The encoded protein is CASRDPGGTEAFF.

This chain links TRBV4-3 with TRBJ2-5; a weak D match, TRBD2 (6 bases). The germline V and J ends were trimmed by 0 bases and 4 bases, with 15 bases remaining between them. Germline CDR1 is LGHNA and CDR2 is YSLEER. The CDR3 is made up of 16 amino acids. The CDR3: CASSQDTGAGRETQYF. Here the CDR3 DNA reads TGCGCCAGCAGCCAAGACACTGGCGCGGGGCGAGAGACCCAGTACTTC.

The J gene is TRBJ2-1, the V gene TRBV7-9; D unclear. Germline V gives CDR1 SEHNR, CDR2 FQNEAQ (reference sequence). V was clipped by 8 bases and J by 0 bases, with 8 bases between them. The CDR3 contains 13 residues. The CDR3 sequence: CASVRSSYNEQFF. CDR3 DNA: TGTGCCAGCGTCAGAAGCTCCTACAATGAGCAGTTCTTC.

The V call is TRBV7-2, the J call TRBJ2-1; tentatively, D is TRBD1 or TRBD2 (6 bases each). Germline loops: CDR1 SGHTA, CDR2 FQGNSA. Between the trimmed V and J ends, which lost 3 bases and 4 bases, there was a span of 16 bases. The length of the CDR3 is 16 residues. DNA for the CDR3: TGTGCCAGCAGCTTTCGCCGGGGGCTGACTTACAATGAGCAGTTCTTC. Protein product: CASSFRRGLTYNEQFF.

The sample holds many counts of this clonotype. The rearrangement uses TRBV18 and TRBJ2-5; D remains ambiguous. This CDR3 has 14 amino acids. Trimming removed 2 bases at V and 4 bases at J, with 11 bases between. CDR1 KGHSH and CDR2 LQKENI come from the germline V gene. The CDR3 reads CASSPIRSRETQYF. CDR3 coding DNA: TGTGCCAGCTCACCAATCCGGAGCCGAGAGACCCAGTACTTC.

The chain recombines TRBV6-2 or TRBV6-3 with TRBJ2-1; perhaps TRBD1 as D (6 bases). This CDR3 has 11 amino acids. The ends were cut back, 2 bases at V and 10 bases at J, with 6 bases in the middle. The germline CDR1 and CDR2 sequences are MNHEY and SVGEGT. The CDR3 DNA reads TGTGCCAGCAGTTACGGGACAGAGCAGTTCTTC. Translated, it gives CASSYGTEQFF.

This clonotype was counted many times. The J gene is TRBJ1-6, the V gene TRBV12-3 or TRBV12-4; D ambiguous. The CDR3 length is 15 residues. Trimming stripped 3 bases from V and 1 base from J, with 7 bases between. This chain's CDR3 is CASSLSGSYNSPLHF. The CDR3 bases are TGTGCCAGCAGTTTGTCCGGATCCTATAATTCACCCCTCCACTTT.

V usage is TRBV7-9 and J usage is TRBJ2-1; D is undetermined. This CDR3 is 14 amino acids long. The germline gives CDR1 SEHNR, CDR2 FQNEAQ (reference sequence). Trimming pared 7 bases from V and 5 bases from J, leaving 15 bases between. CDR3 region: CASTVWSWDNEQFF. CDR3 DNA sequence: TGTGCCAGCACAGTGTGGAGTTGGGACAATGAGCAGTTCTTC.